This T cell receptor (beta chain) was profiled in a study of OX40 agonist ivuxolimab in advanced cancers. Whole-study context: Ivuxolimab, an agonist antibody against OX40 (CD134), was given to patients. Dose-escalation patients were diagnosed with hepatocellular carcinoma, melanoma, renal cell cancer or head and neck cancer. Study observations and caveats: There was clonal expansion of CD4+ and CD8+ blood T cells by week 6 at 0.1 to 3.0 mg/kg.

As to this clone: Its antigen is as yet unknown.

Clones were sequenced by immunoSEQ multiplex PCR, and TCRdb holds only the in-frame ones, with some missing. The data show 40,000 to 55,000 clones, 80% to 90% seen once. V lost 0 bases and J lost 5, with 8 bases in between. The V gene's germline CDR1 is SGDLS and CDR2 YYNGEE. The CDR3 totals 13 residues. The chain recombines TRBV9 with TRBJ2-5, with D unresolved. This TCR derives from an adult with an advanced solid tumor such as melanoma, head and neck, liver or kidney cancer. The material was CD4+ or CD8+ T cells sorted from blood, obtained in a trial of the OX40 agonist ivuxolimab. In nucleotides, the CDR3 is TGTGCCAGCAGCGTAGATTCGCGGGAGACCCAGTACTTC. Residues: CASSVDSRETQYF.